The clone carrying this T cell receptor beta chain was picked up a small number of times. Its antigen remains unidentified. This specimen comes from a study of T cells after yellow fever vaccination. Whole-study results and caveats: FACS-sorted repertoires might harbor abundant contaminating clonotypes from the bulk population. The study re-detected most primary-vaccination clones after the booster (96% CD4, roughly 90% CD8). Shared CD4/CD8 clonotypes were a small share, likely from convergent recombination.

Template switching with 5'RACE generated the TCR cDNA and added a universal primer site and UMIs. From the 5' RACE reads, TCRdb called clonotypes with MiXCR, one entry per CDR3 protein. The sample yields 300,000 to 350,000 distinct CDR3 sequences, about 4.5% seen once. Germline loops: CDR1 SGHTA, CDR2 FQGTGA. Trimming cost V 2 bases and J 2 bases; bases outside gene matches: 2. The CDR3 loop spans 15 amino acids. Here the sequenced sample was PBMCs, taken 15 days after the yellow fever booster vaccination. The clonotype was recovered from a man between 18 and 29 years old who received the YFV17D yellow fever vaccine. The chain combines TRBV7-3 with TRBJ2-2; TRBD2 agrees at 7 bases. The CDR3 coding sequence is TGTGCCAGCAGCTTACGGGGGGACAACACCGGGGAGCTGTTTTTT. Protein sequence: CASSLRGDNTGELFF.